One TCR beta chain is described in this entry. What it binds is not known. The source of the sample is a study of T cells in localized non-small cell lung cancer. Broader study findings: Among the top 100 tumor clones, a median about 57 appeared in adjacent lung. Higher blood T cell density went with longer overall survival.

Generated by immunoSEQ multiplex PCR, the TCRdb table keeps only in-frame clones and is missing some. In the table there are under 15,000 clones, around 84% of which are singletons. The sample here was peripheral blood, taken before any cancer treatment. This TCR came from a male donor at least 60 years old with stage I squamous cell lung carcinoma.

Here the CDR3 reads CAISQGDSGNTIYF. Here the CDR3 DNA reads TGTGCCATCAGTCAGGGGGACTCTGGAAACACCATATATTTT. V usage is TRBV10-3 and J usage is TRBJ1-3, with 7 bases lining up with TRBD1. The ends lost 5 bases at V and 0 bases at J; junction bases unmatched: 1. The CDR3 is made up of 14 amino acids. Germline CDR1 ENHRY, CDR2 SYGVKD.